Presented here are 8 T cell receptor beta chains from one specimen sequenced in a study of yellow fever vaccine responses in identical twins. TCRdb re-analysed the RT-PCR reads in MiXCR, keeping a single row per CDR3 protein. The sample records 13,000 or so distinct CDR3 sequences, 70% to 90% being singletons. This specimen was T cells from blood (PBMCs), unsorted or a sorted subset (not recorded which), taken before or after yellow fever vaccination (not recorded which). The source of these receptors is a woman younger than 30 who received the yellow fever vaccine.

V usage is TRBV7-3 and J usage is TRBJ1-4; D might be TRBD1 (5 bases). Germline V lookup: CDR1 SGHTA, CDR2 FQGTGA. V dropped 1 base and J dropped 8 bases, with 20 bases sitting between them. This CDR3 spans 17 amino acids. CDR3: CASSLRGWAGTTEKLFF. CDR3 coding DNA: TGTGCCAGCAGCTTAAGAGGTTGGGCAGGGACCACGGAAAAACTGTTTTTT.

V gene TRBV12-3 or TRBV12-4 combines with J gene TRBJ2-7; 7 nucleotides align to TRBD1. V was clipped by 5 bases and J by 2 bases; unmatched bases: 3. This CDR3 has 13 residues. Here the CDR3 reads CASSRQGAYEQYF. The CDR3 DNA reads as TGTGCCAGCAGTCGACAGGGCGCCTACGAGCAGTACTTC.

The chain carries TRBV20-1 and TRBJ2-7, with D perhaps TRBD1 (6 bases). The ends were cut back, 0 bases at V and 2 bases at J, with 14 bases in the middle. In germline, CDR1 is DFQATT, CDR2 SNEGSKA (reference sequence). The CDR3 runs 15 residues. CDR3 sequence reads: CSARDPAGDAYEQYF. In DNA form, the CDR3 reads TGCAGTGCTAGAGATCCGGCAGGGGACGCCTACGAGCAGTACTTC.

V is TRBV7-9 and J is TRBJ1-1; tentative D call: TRBD1 (6 bases). This CDR3 region has 13 residues. CDR1 is SEHNR and CDR2 is FQNEAQ in the germline V gene (reference sequence). V was shortened by 7 bases and J by 4 bases, with 13 bases between the two germline ends. DNA for the CDR3: TGTGCCAGCACTTCGGACAGCTTCACTGAAGCTTTCTTT. Amino acid sequence: CASTSDSFTEAFF. The whole variable domain, remainder taken from reference TRBV7-9 and TRBJ1-1, is DTGVSQNPRHKITKRGQNVTFRCDPISEHNRLYWYRQTLGQGPEFLTYFQNEAQLEKSRLLSDRFSAERPKGSFSTLEIQRTEQGDSAMYLCASTSDSFTEAFFGQGTRLTVV.

This rearrangement joins TRBV20-1 to TRBJ2-3, with 10 bases lining up with TRBD2. The V and J ends lost 2 bases and 1 base, in that order; junction bases with no gene match: 6. CDR3 length: 16 residues. Germline V gene data show CDR1 as DFQATT and CDR2 as SNEGSKA (reference sequence). CDR3 sequence (DNA): TGCAGTGCTAGAAGCGAGCGGGGGGGCGGCACAGATACGCAGTATTTT. Translated, it gives CSARSERGGGTDTQYF.

Sample share makes this clonotype medium-sized. The chain carries TRBV18 and TRBJ2-7, with 8 bases fitting TRBD2. In germline, CDR1 is KGHSH, CDR2 LQKENI. The CDR3 covers 14 residues. Trimming at V came to 5 bases and at J to 1 base, leaving 4 bases not matched to a gene. CDR3 region: CASSTSGPSYEQYF. CDR3 bases: TGTGCCAGCTCAACTAGCGGTCCTTCCTACGAGCAGTACTTC.

The rearrangement uses TRBV19 and TRBJ2-1, with 10 bases that match TRBD2. There are 14 residues in the CDR3. The germline V gene encodes CDR1 LNHDA and CDR2 SQIVND (reference sequence). J gave up 7 bases and V 5 bases, and 5 bases lay outside the gene matches. The CDR3 protein is CASSESGGVNEQFF. In nucleotides, the CDR3 is TGTGCCAGTAGTGAAAGCGGGGGGGTAAATGAGCAGTTCTTC. Together with reference TRBV19 and TRBJ2-1, the CDR3 gives the full variable domain: DGGITQSPKYLFRKEGQNVTLSCEQNLNHDAMYWYRQDPGQGLRLIYYSQIVNDFQKGDIAEGYSVSREKKESFPLTVTSAQKNPTAFYLCASSESGGVNEQFFGPGTRLTVL.

CDR3 nucleotide sequence: TGTGCCAGTAGTATACAGGGAGCCTACAATGAGCAGTTCTTC. Protein: CASSIQGAYNEQFF. The chain has TRBV19 and TRBJ2-1; the D gene could be TRBD1 or TRBD2 (5 bases each). Trimming took off 2 bases at V and 2 bases at J, with 7 bases between the two ends. Germline CDR1 LNHDA, CDR2 SQIVND (reference sequence). The CDR3 length is 14 residues. Drawing the rest from reference TRBV19 and TRBJ2-1, the complete variable domain is DGGITQSPKYLFRKEGQNVTLSCEQNLNHDAMYWYRQDPGQGLRLIYYSQIVNDFQKGDIAEGYSVSREKKESFPLTVTSAQKNPTAFYLCASSIQGAYNEQFFGPGTRLTVL.